Shown below are 17 T cell receptor beta chains from a single sample sequenced in a study of blood T cell repertoires in COVID-19. Libraries were prepared by immunoSEQ multiplex PCR; TCRdb keeps only in-frame clonotypes and omits some of them. There are hundreds of thousands of clones in the sample; approximately 85% occur only once, and 5.1% lies in the top ten. Sample: peripheral blood. All receptors come from a man aged 50-60 years with COVID-19, enrolled during active disease.

Points on this clone: Other nucleotide sequences from this sample produce the same CDR3. The J gene is TRBJ2-3, the V gene TRBV9, with TRBD2 matching over 9 bases. The CDR3 length is 16 residues. Germline lookup yields CDR1 SGDLS and CDR2 YYNGEE. The V gene end was trimmed by 0 bases and the J gene end by 3 bases; junction bases not matched to a gene: 5. CDR3 sequence (DNA): TGTGCCAGCAGCGTAGAGGCGGGGGGGCGTACAGATACGCAGTATTTT. It codes for CASSVEAGGRTDTQYF.

In DNA, the CDR3 is TGTGCCAGCAGGGCTAGCACAGATACGCAGTATTTT. Protein product: CASRASTDTQYF. This rearrangement joins TRBV6-5 to TRBJ2-3; D is undetermined. The V gene lost 6 bases and the J gene lost 0 bases, with 4 bases spanning the gap. Germline loops: CDR1 MNHEY, CDR2 SVGAGI. There are 12 residues in the CDR3.

This clone was picked up one time. V and J are TRBV14 and TRBJ2-5, with D unclear. The CDR3 is 12 residues long. Trimming removed 1 base at V and 5 bases at J, with 5 bases between. Germline-derived CDR1 and CDR2 are SGHDN and FVKESK. In DNA, the CDR3 is TGTGCCAGCAGCCAAGTAAGCGAGACCCAGTACTTC. Translating it yields CASSQVSETQYF.

This chain's CDR3 is CASSDNRVQYF. Written as DNA, the CDR3 is TGTGCCAGCAGCGATAACAGGGTGCAGTACTTC. The chain has TRBV5-5 and TRBJ2-7; possible D gene TRBD1, 6 bases. The CDR3 runs to 11 residues. CDR1 is SGHKS, CDR2 YYEKEE, per germline (reference sequence). Trimming pared 4 bases from V and 9 bases from J, leaving 11 bases between. Based on the CDR3 plus reference TRBV5-5 and TRBJ2-7, the full variable domain is DAGVTQSPTHLIKTRGQQVTLRCSPISGHKSVSWYQQVLGQGPQFIFQYYEKEERGRGNFPDRFSARQFPNYSSELNVNALLLGDSALYLCASSDNRVQYFGPGTRLTVT.

CDR3 loop: CASSPPGLQETQYF. In DNA form, the CDR3 reads TGTGCCAGTAGTCCTCCGGGACTACAAGAGACCCAGTACTTC. V gene TRBV19 combines with J gene TRBJ2-5; 7 bases are shared with TRBD2. With V trimmed by 5 bases and J by 2 bases, 5 bases remained unmatched. In germline, CDR1 is LNHDA, CDR2 SQIVND (reference sequence). The CDR3 has 14 residues.

CDR3 coding DNA: TGTGCCAGCAGTTTACCCAGGGGCTATGGCTACACCTTC. It encodes CASSLPRGYGYTF. The gene calls are TRBV12-3 or TRBV12-4 and TRBJ1-2; possibly TRBD1 for D (6 bases). Trimming pared 2 bases from V and 4 bases from J, leaving 8 bases between. CDR3 length equals 13 residues.

This clone has a single count. This chain uses TRBV7-9 with TRBJ2-5, with TRBD2 matching 7 bases. The CDR3 sequence is 14 residues long. From germline, CDR1 is SEHNR and CDR2 FQNEAQ (reference sequence). V was clipped by 5 bases and J by 1 base; unmatched bases: 4. CDR3 residues: CASSPGGGQETQYF. CDR3 nucleotide sequence: TGTGCCAGCAGCCCTGGGGGGGGCCAAGAGACCCAGTACTTC.

Here the CDR3 DNA reads TGCGCCAGCAGCCAAGAGCCCGGGACAGGGCTGAGAGAGCAGTACTTC. It yields the protein CASSQEPGTGLREQYF. The rearrangement uses TRBV4-1 and TRBJ2-7, with 9 bases that match TRBD1. The CDR3 spans 16 residues. CDR1 is MGHRA, CDR2 YSYEKL, per germline. After removal of 0 bases from V and 7 bases from J, the junction contained 10 bases not matched to a gene.

Here the CDR3 reads CASSTGQVPNSPLHF. CDR3 nucleotides: TGTGCCAGTAGTACCGGACAGGTCCCCAATTCACCCCTCCACTTT. V and J are TRBV19 and TRBJ1-6; 7 bases are shared with TRBD1. This CDR3 has 15 amino acids. Germline V gene sequence: CDR1 LNHDA, CDR2 SQIVND (reference sequence). Trimming removed 4 bases from V and 7 bases from J; junction bases left unmatched: 7.

The chain couples TRBV5-1 to TRBJ2-5; 9 bases match TRBD1. The V segment lost 4 bases and the J segment 5 bases; nucleotides outside the gene matches: 6. CDR1 and CDR2 from the germline V gene are SGHRS and YFSETQ. This CDR3 has 14 amino acids. CDR3 amino acids: CASSVGQGIETQYF. The CDR3 nucleotides read TGCGCCAGCAGCGTGGGACAGGGCATTGAGACCCAGTACTTC.

This clone was counted a few times. The V gene is TRBV19, the J gene TRBJ1-3; maybe TRBD1 (5 bases). The length of the CDR3 is 15 residues. Germline V CDR1 and CDR2: LNHDA, SQIVND (reference sequence). V was trimmed by 5 bases and J by 2 bases, leaving 13 bases between them. The CDR3 here is CASSVIGAAGNTIYF. Here the CDR3 DNA reads TGTGCCAGTAGTGTAATTGGGGCGGCTGGAAACACCATATATTTT.

V is TRBV19 and J is TRBJ2-7; unclear D gene. The CDR3 contains 13 residues. CDR1 and CDR2 (germline): LNHDA, SQIVND (reference sequence). Trimming cost V 4 bases and J 2 bases, with 9 bases left between them. The CDR3 spells CASSNGPAYEQYF. CDR3 bases: TGTGCCAGTAGTAACGGTCCTGCCTACGAGCAGTACTTC.

The gene calls are TRBV5-1 and TRBJ2-3, with D maybe TRBD1 (6 bases). The V gene lost 1 base and the J gene lost 4 bases, with 10 bases spanning the gap. This CDR3 region has 14 residues. Germline-derived CDR1 and CDR2 are SGHRS and YFSETQ. The CDR3 reads CASSLTQGSDTQYF. In nucleotides, the CDR3 is TGCGCCAGCAGCTTGACACAGGGTTCAGATACGCAGTATTTT.

The chain employs TRBV3-1 (or the pseudogene TRBV3-2) and TRBJ2-7; TRBD2 aligns across 10 bases. CDR3 length: 16 amino acids. The germline gives CDR1 LGHDT, CDR2 YNNKEL (reference sequence). With 1 base clipped from V and 4 bases from J, the junction kept 7 bases outside the gene matches. CDR3: CASSQGASGRYYEQYF. The CDR3, as DNA: TGTGCCAGCAGCCAAGGTGCTAGCGGGAGATATTACGAGCAGTACTTC.

V is TRBV7-9 and J is TRBJ1-1; no clear D. With 9 bases removed from V and 7 bases from J, the gap between germline ends came to 12 bases. CDR1 is SEHNR, CDR2 FQNEAQ, per germline (reference sequence). This CDR3 is 11 amino acids long. DNA of the CDR3: TGTGCCAGTCAAGGCGGGTTTGAAGCTTTCTTT. It codes for CASQGGFEAFF.

This chain connects TRBV15 to TRBJ1-5; 9 positions match TRBD1. CDR1 is LNHNV, CDR2 YYDKDF, per germline (reference sequence). The CDR3 runs 15 residues. Germline trimming cut 5 bases from V and 6 bases from J; bases unmatched to any gene: 8. In DNA, the CDR3 is TGTGCCACCAGCTTAGGACAGGGGCGAGGTCAGCCCCAGCATTTT. This translates into CATSLGQGRGQPQHF. Filled out from reference TRBV15 and TRBJ1-5, the complete variable domain reads DAMVIQNPRYQVTQFGKPVTLSCSQTLNHNVMYWYQQKSSQAPKLLFHYYDKDFNNEADTPDNFQSRRPNTSFCFLDIRSPGLGDTAMYLCATSLGQGRGQPQHFGDGTRLSIL.

The genes are TRBV12-3 or TRBV12-4 and TRBJ2-5; 7 nucleotides line up with TRBD2. Losses at the gene ends were 7 bases for V and 2 bases for J; bases not matched to a gene: 4. The CDR3 has 13 residues. CDR3 sequence: CASTRGLQETQYF. In nucleotides, the CDR3 is TGTGCCAGCACCCGGGGACTACAAGAGACCCAGTACTTC.